The 3 T cell receptor beta chains given below trace back to one sample, sequenced in a study of beta chain features in type 1 diabetes. Points from the study as a whole: Moderate yet significant TCRB CDR3 shortening was seen in Type 1 diabetes patients in all four CD4+ subsets.

Sequenced material consisted of expressed TCRB transcripts (all of the isolated RNA was reverse transcribed). Here immunoSEQ multiplex PCR was the method, and the copy in TCRdb shows in-frame clones only, minus some. The table records 150,000 to 200,000 clones, about 8.3% of them present only once. Antigens for these TCRs are unknown. What was sequenced was central memory CD4+ T cells from blood. The source is a woman in her late teens or twenties with type 1 diabetes.

As concerns this clone: Since a much larger clone is just one base distant, this may be a read error. J is TRBJ2-3 and V is TRBV6-1; the D is unclear. V was shortened by 5 bases and J by 4 bases, with 7 bases between the two germline ends. The germline CDR1 and CDR2 sequences are MNHNS and SASEGT. The CDR3 has 12 residues. This chain's CDR3 is CASSPYADTQYF. CDR3 nucleotide sequence: TGTGCCAGCAGTCCGTATGCAGATACGCAGTATTTT.

The chain has TRBV21-1 and TRBJ2-7; TRBD1, the table's D call, lacks a check against the DNA. TRBV21-1 is classified as a pseudogene. This CDR3 region has 17 residues. The CDR3 DNA is TGTGCCAGCAGACTCAGGCCCCCACCGAGCCCATCCTACGAGCAGTACTTC. Its translation is CASRLRPPPSPSYEQYF.

This clone was observed a handful of times. The chain has TRBV5-4 and TRBJ2-1; 11 nucleotides match TRBD2. The germline gives CDR1 SGHNT, CDR2 YYREEE (reference sequence). Trimming took 4 bases from V and 7 from J; bases not matched to a gene: 10. This CDR3 is 16 amino acids long. The DNA of the CDR3 is TGTGCCAGCAGCGTCTATAGCGGGGGGGCCGGGAATGAGCAGTTCTTC. Its protein is CASSVYSGGAGNEQFF.